Listed below are T cell receptor beta chains from one sample, sequenced in a study of blood T cell repertoires in COVID-19. TCRdb's table, derived via immunoSEQ multiplex PCR, lists solely in-frame clones and lacks some. This sample has hundreds of thousands of clones, with more than 70% found just once. The sample comprised PBMCs or T cells enriched from blood (not recorded which). The receptors stem from a woman in her forties with acute COVID-19. Each CDR3 is given without its conserved first and last residue.

v_gene: TRBV29-1; j_gene: TRBJ1-1; CDR3aa: SASTGMDTEAF
v_gene: TRBV7-6; j_gene: TRBJ1-4; CDR3aa: ASSNRVGNEKLF
v_gene: TRBV2; j_gene: TRBJ1-1; CDR3aa: ASSESVTEAF
v_gene: TRBV9; j_gene: TRBJ1-6; CDR3aa: ASTDGRGSYNSPLH
v_gene: TRBV18; j_gene: TRBJ1-1; CDR3aa: ASSSGNTEAF
v_gene: TRBV24-1; j_gene: TRBJ1-3; CDR3aa: ATSDSSGNTIY
v_gene: TRBV14; j_gene: TRBJ1-6; CDR3aa: ASSQAYSDRGQSPLH
v_gene: TRBV29-1; j_gene: TRBJ2-7; CDR3aa: SVGTYYEQY
v_gene: TRBV27; j_gene: TRBJ2-1; CDR3aa: ASSSPIAGGGNEQF
v_gene: TRBV2; j_gene: TRBJ1-2; CDR3aa: ASSGGIPGQGDNYGYT
v_gene: TRBV18; j_gene: TRBJ1-4; CDR3aa: ASSPGTGGEKLF
v_gene: TRBV9; j_gene: TRBJ2-7; CDR3aa: ASSVGVAGIYEQY
v_gene: TRBV15; j_gene: TRBJ1-4; CDR3aa: ATSRDESGTMF
v_gene: TRBV2; j_gene: TRBJ2-3; CDR3aa: AAGTGVEGTQY
v_gene: TRBV7-2; j_gene: TRBJ1-1; CDR3aa: ASSFEALNTEAF
v_gene: TRBV27; j_gene: TRBJ1-1; CDR3aa: ASSFATGRGYTEAF
v_gene: TRBV18; j_gene: TRBJ1-1; CDR3aa: ASSPRTGGIMNTEAF
v_gene: TRBV13; j_gene: TRBJ2-7; CDR3aa: ASSKGQGGGYEQY
v_gene: TRBV6-5; j_gene: TRBJ1-1; CDR3aa: ATTRPRGAEAF
v_gene: TRBV5-8; j_gene: TRBJ1-5; CDR3aa: ASSLGSGVYQPQH
v_gene: TRBV27; j_gene: TRBJ2-2; CDR3aa: ASSFHRSGELF
v_gene: TRBV15; j_gene: TRBJ2-7; CDR3aa: ATSRDRGRLYEQY
v_gene: TRBV28; j_gene: TRBJ1-4; CDR3aa: ASSFSEVNEKLF
v_gene: TRBV5-6; j_gene: TRBJ2-1; CDR3aa: ASSRLDRDGNEQF
v_gene: TRBV30; j_gene: TRBJ1-3; CDR3aa: AWSTLRADWG
v_gene: TRBV12-5; j_gene: TRBJ1-6; CDR3aa: ASGLVGGRPLH
v_gene: TRBV2; j_gene: TRBJ1-1; CDR3aa: ASTWTGPVNTEAF
v_gene: TRBV19; j_gene: TRBJ1-5; CDR3aa: ASRKLGTGGFGNQPQH
v_gene: TRBV6-5; j_gene: TRBJ2-1; CDR3aa: ASSPGTEAYNEQF
v_gene: TRBV5-6; j_gene: TRBJ1-1; CDR3aa: ASSPKWGGLNTEAF
v_gene: TRBV5-4; j_gene: TRBJ1-1; CDR3aa: ASSLADRAQNTEAF
v_gene: TRBV20-1; j_gene: TRBJ1-5; CDR3aa: SASFGDSINQPQH
v_gene: TRBV6-5; j_gene: TRBJ1-4; CDR3aa: ASGREPANEKLF
v_gene: TRBV5-1; j_gene: TRBJ2-7; CDR3aa: ASSITGVSSYEQY
v_gene: TRBV4-2; j_gene: TRBJ1-1; CDR3aa: ASSQEIYRDTEAF
v_gene: TRBV25-1; j_gene: TRBJ1-2; CDR3aa: ASKTSDGYT
v_gene: TRBV5-1; j_gene: TRBJ2-1; CDR3aa: ASSLESAGNGNEQF
v_gene: TRBV29-1; j_gene: TRBJ2-3; CDR3aa: SFGQRGAGTDTQY
v_gene: TRBV11-2; j_gene: TRBJ2-3; CDR3aa: ASSSGTSGSLTDTQY
v_gene: TRBV28; j_gene: TRBJ1-2; CDR3aa: ASKTANYGYT
v_gene: TRBV19; j_gene: TRBJ2-5; CDR3aa: ASSISASGFQETQY
v_gene: TRBV27; j_gene: TRBJ2-7; CDR3aa: ASSFFALPRAGGDEQY
v_gene: TRBV11-1; j_gene: TRBJ2-7; CDR3aa: ASSLRLAGSYEQY
v_gene: TRBV3-1/TRBV3-2; j_gene: TRBJ1-5; CDR3aa: ASSPRQGANNQPQH
v_gene: TRBV27; j_gene: TRBJ2-3; CDR3aa: ASSLTAGGGTDTQY
v_gene: TRBV28; j_gene: TRBJ2-1; CDR3aa: ASSPFRLADISNEQF
v_gene: TRBV15; j_gene: TRBJ1-3; CDR3aa: ATSPGLSSGNTIY
v_gene: TRBV9; j_gene: TRBJ2-2; CDR3aa: ASSKEGRDTGELF
v_gene: TRBV18; j_gene: TRBJ2-1; CDR3aa: ASSSRASTSGRAPYNEQF
v_gene: TRBV28; j_gene: TRBJ2-7; CDR3aa: ASSGQTGDESYEQY